Included here is one T cell receptor beta chain sequence, with context. Authors' processing steps: Reference gene primers were amplified, and this amplification served to estimate nucleated cell counts. Sequencing used immunoSEQ multiplex PCR; TCRdb keeps in-frame clones, though not all of them. The DNA was the basis for D and trimming; V, J and clone size are from that table. In the table there are some 110,000 clones, approximately 83% of which are singletons. CDR3 length equals 16 residues. V was pared by 2 bases and J by 3 bases, with 6 bases of the junction left unmatched. Germline V gives CDR1 MNHEY, CDR2 SVGAGI. This entry belongs to a study of blood T cell repertoires in COVID-19.

Specimen: peripheral blood. This receptor was obtained from a woman between 65 and 79 years old with acute or convalescent COVID-19. This rearrangement joins TRBV6-5 to TRBJ2-4, with TRBD1 matching 8 bases. The CDR3 coding sequence is TGTGCCAGCAGTTACGGACAGGGCTGGGGCAAAAACATTCAGTACTTC. Translation: CASSYGQGWGKNIQYF.